This is a list of T cell receptor beta chains from one sample in a study of CD8 T cells in Susac syndrome. From the immunoSEQ multiplex PCR reads, TCRdb called clonotypes with MiXCR, one entry per CDR3 protein. The sample lists about 200,000 distinct CDR3 sequences, around 95% occurring once. The sequencing sample was made of CD4+ T cells from PBMCs. These receptors were taken from a human donor with multiple sclerosis. The CDR3 runs from the conserved cysteine through the conserved F or W. A D gene is named only where the DNA matches it firmly. Size is stated for part of the rows, as once, few or many counts, or as a class when the clone is expanded.

D	V	J	size	CDR3	DNA
NA	TRBV5-6	TRBJ2-5	NA	CASSLALRQDQETQYF	TGTGCCAGCAGCTTGGCGCTCAGGCAGGACCAAGAGACCCAGTACTTC
NA	TRBV7-9	TRBJ1-1	NA	CASLEVGEAFF	TGTGCCAGCCTCGAAGTAGGTGAAGCTTTCTTT
TRBD1	TRBV30	TRBJ1-5	once	CAWQGQLNQPQHF	TGTGCCTGGCAGGGACAGCTAAATCAGCCCCAGCATTTT
NA	TRBV23-1	TRBJ1-5	once	CASPSQLLDQPQHF	TGCGCCAGCCCTAGCCAATTGTTGGATCAGCCCCAGCATTTT
NA	TRBV15	TRBJ1-5	once	CATSRQRRSNQPQHF	TGTGCCACCAGCAGACAGAGACGTAGCAATCAGCCCCAGCATTTT
TRBD1	TRBV30	TRBJ2-5	NA	CAFGQGQETQYF	TGTGCCTTTGGACAGGGCCAAGAGACCCAGTACTTC
NA	TRBV3-1	TRBJ2-7	NA	CASSPNFVLRQYF	TGTGCCAGCAGTCCAAACTTTGTTTTGAGGCAGTACTTC
NA	TRBV27	TRBJ2-1	NA	CASSTRADEQFF	TGTGCCAGCAGTACCAGGGCGGATGAGCAGTTCTTC
NA	TRBV30	TRBJ2-1	NA	CAWIIGRGFINEQFF	TGTGCCTGGATTATCGGCAGGGGCTTTATCAATGAGCAGTTCTTC
NA	TRBV12-3/TRBV12-4	TRBJ2-6	NA	CASSFSGTGANVLTF	TGTGCCAGCAGTTTTTCAGGGACTGGGGCCAACGTCCTGACTTTC
NA	TRBV5-1	TRBJ2-5	NA	CASSAQDPGGETQYF	TGCGCCAGCAGCGCCCAGGACCCCGGAGGGGAGACCCAGTACTTC
NA	TRBV12-3/TRBV12-4	TRBJ1-5	NA	CASSTRGLGGNQPQHF	TGTGCCAGCAGCACCAGGGGCCTTGGGGGCAATCAGCCCCAGCATTTT
NA	TRBV12-3/TRBV12-4	TRBJ1-2	NA	CASSSNRYSNYGYTF	TGTGCCAGCAGTTCTAATCGGTATTCTAACTATGGCTACACCTTC
NA	TRBV10-2	TRBJ2-3	NA	CASMGIATDTQYF	TGCGCCAGCATGGGGATAGCAACAGATACGCAGTATTTT
NA	TRBV29-1	TRBJ1-1	NA	CSVAATAGTEAFF	TGCAGCGTCGCAGCCACCGCCGGCACTGAAGCTTTCTTT
NA	TRBV3-1	TRBJ2-3	few	CASSQDIGTDTQYF	TGTGCCAGCAGCCAAGATATCGGCACAGATACGCAGTATTTT
TRBD1	TRBV11-3	TRBJ2-1	NA	CASSTQTGGSYNEQFF	TGTGCCAGCAGCACACAAACAGGGGGCTCCTACAATGAGCAGTTCTTC